This section outlines one T cell receptor beta chain sequence together with its context. Its specificity is unknown. Some clones are missing from TCRdb's copy, which holds only in-frame ones; the method was immunoSEQ multiplex PCR. The sample includes about 23,000 clones, less than 70% of them seen just once. The entry originates in a study of tumor-infiltrating lymphocytes in localized non-small cell lung cancer. Background on the study: Several tumor histologies, both smoking statuses, and some post-neoadjuvant chemotherapy samples were included.

General study points: No T-cell fraction difference was seen between IM1 and IM2 tumors. Different pieces of the same tissue went to different assays, confounding technical variation with intratumor heterogeneity. TCR sequencing covered a subset of patients with enough tissue.

Germline-derived CDR1 and CDR2 are KGHSH and LQKENI. With V trimmed by 1 base and J by 3 bases, 5 bases remained unmatched. CDR3 length: 16 residues. This TCR was recovered from a human donor with non-small cell lung cancer. This chain links TRBV18 with TRBJ2-2; 7 bases are a match to TRBD2. The specimen was lung tumor tissue. For the CDR3, the DNA is TGTGCCAGCTCACCACAGCTAGCGGCGGACACCGGGGAGCTGTTTTTT. Amino acid sequence: CASSPQLAADTGELFF. Combining the CDR3 with reference TRBV18 and TRBJ2-2 gives the whole variable domain NAGVMQNPRHLVRRRGQEARLRCSPMKGHSHVYWYRQLPEEGLKFMVYLQKENIIDESGMPKERFSAEFPKEGPSILRIQQVVRGDSAAYFCASSPQLAADTGELFFGEGSRLTVL.